This T cell receptor (beta chain) was recorded in a study of T cell responses to AZD1222 COVID-19 vaccine. The study, taken as a whole, reports: Seropositivity was recorded at baseline in only 6 or 7 AZD1222 recipients. The donor cohort was predominantly white British with a female majority, and clonal diversity may have been underestimated. Every sample of the repertoires postdated the peak T cell response. Unmutated variant regions are reportedly the target of nearly half of TCRs that are spike-specific.

Clones were sequenced by immunoSEQ multiplex PCR, and TCRdb holds only the in-frame ones, with some missing. The data show over 50,000 clones, roughly 90% seen once. CDR3 length equals 16 residues. V gave up 7 bases and J gave up 2 bases, with 18 bases separating them. CDR1 is SGDLS and CDR2 is YYNGEE in the germline V gene. Regarding this clone: Its specificity is unknown.

Sequenced here: peripheral blood, sampled 28 days after the second AZD1222 dose. This clonotype was obtained from an adult who received the AZD1222 COVID-19 vaccine. The chain employs TRBV9 and TRBJ1-4; TRBD1 is a possible D gene (6 bases). Written as DNA, the CDR3 is TGTGCCAGCGGAGGGGGTTTTGGGGTGACTAATGAAAAACTGTTTTTT. Residues: CASGGGFGVTNEKLFF.